This T cell receptor (beta chain) was profiled in a study of somatic mutations in cytotoxic T cells in rheumatoid arthritis. A word on this clone: What it binds is not known.

Clones were sequenced by immunoSEQ multiplex PCR, and TCRdb holds only the in-frame ones, with some missing. Counted here are more than 25,000 clones, 82% occurring once; the ten biggest clones make up around 5%. Germline V gene lookup returns CDR1 SEHNR and CDR2 FQNEAQ (reference sequence). Trimming took 6 bases from V and 5 from J, leaving 16 bases between them. The CDR3 totals 14 residues. General study points: Among rheumatoid arthritis patients, TRBV07 appeared slightly underrepresented, and this finding was left without any adjustment for multiple comparisons.

Sequenced material: CD8+ T cells sorted from blood. This clonotype was sampled from a man aged 50-59 years in good health. The rearrangement joins TRBV7-9 to TRBJ2-5, with D perhaps matching TRBD1 or TRBD2 (5 bases each). This CDR3 reads CASSTGGEWETQYF. CDR3 bases: TGTGCCAGCAGTACTGGGGGAGAATGGGAGACCCAGTACTTC.